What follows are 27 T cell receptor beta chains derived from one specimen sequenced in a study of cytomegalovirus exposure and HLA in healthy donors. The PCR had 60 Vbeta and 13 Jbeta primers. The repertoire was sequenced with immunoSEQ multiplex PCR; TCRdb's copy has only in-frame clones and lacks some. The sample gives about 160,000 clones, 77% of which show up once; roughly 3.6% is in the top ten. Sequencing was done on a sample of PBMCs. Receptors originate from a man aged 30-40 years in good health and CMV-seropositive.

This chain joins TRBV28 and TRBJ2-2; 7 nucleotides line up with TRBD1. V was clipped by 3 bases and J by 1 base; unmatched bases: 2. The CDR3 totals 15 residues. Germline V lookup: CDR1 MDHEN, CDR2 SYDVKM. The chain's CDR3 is CASSFGQVNTGELFF. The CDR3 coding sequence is TGTGCCAGCAGTTTTGGACAGGTGAACACCGGGGAGCTGTTTTTT.

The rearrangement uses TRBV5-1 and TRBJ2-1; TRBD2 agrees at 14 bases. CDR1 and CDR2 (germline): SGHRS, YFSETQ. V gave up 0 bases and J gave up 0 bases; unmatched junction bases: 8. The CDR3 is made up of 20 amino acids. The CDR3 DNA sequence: TGCGCCAGCAGCTTGGCCGGGGGGACTAGCGGGGGTAGCTCCTACAATGAGCAGTTCTTC. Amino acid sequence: CASSLAGGTSGGSSYNEQFF.

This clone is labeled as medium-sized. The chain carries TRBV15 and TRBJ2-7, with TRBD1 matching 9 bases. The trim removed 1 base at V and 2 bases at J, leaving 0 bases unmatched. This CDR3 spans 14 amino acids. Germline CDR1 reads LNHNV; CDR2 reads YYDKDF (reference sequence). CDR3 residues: CATSRGTGAYEQYF. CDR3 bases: TGTGCCACCAGCAGAGGGACAGGGGCCTACGAGCAGTACTTC.

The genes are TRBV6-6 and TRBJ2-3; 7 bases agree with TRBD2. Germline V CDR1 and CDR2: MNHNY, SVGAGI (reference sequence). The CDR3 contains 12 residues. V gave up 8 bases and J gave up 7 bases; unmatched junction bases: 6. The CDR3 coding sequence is TGTGCCAGCGGCCGGGGGGTCTATACGCAGTATTTT. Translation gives CASGRGVYTQYF.

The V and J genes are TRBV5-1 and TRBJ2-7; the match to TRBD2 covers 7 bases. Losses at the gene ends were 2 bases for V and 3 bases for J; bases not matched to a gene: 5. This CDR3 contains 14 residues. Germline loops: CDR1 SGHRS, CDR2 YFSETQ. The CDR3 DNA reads TGCGCCAGCAGCTTCCGGGACTACGGCTACGAGCAGTACTTC. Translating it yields CASSFRDYGYEQYF.

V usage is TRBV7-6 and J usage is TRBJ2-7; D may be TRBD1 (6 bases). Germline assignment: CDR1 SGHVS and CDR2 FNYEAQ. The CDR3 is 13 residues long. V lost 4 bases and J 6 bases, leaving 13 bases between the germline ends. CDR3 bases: TGTGCCAGCAGCTCGGACAGAGATACCGAGCAGTACTTC. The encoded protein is CASSSDRDTEQYF.

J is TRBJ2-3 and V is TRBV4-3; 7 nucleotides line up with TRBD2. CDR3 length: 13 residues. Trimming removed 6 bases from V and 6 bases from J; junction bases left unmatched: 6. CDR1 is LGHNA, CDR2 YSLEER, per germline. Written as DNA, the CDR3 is TGCGCCAGCAGGGCGAGGGGAGGGGATACGCAGTATTTT. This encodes CASRARGGDTQYF.

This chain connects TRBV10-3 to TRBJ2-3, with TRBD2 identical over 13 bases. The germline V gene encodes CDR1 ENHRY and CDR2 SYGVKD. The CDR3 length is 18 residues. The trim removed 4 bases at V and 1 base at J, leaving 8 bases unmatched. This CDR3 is CAISGGTSGAAGTDTQYF. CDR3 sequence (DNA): TGTGCCATCAGTGGCGGGACTAGCGGGGCGGCCGGCACAGATACGCAGTATTTT.

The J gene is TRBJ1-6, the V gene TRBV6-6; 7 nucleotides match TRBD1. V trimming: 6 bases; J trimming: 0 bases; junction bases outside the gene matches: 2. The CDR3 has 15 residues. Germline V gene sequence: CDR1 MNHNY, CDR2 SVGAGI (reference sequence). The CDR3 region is CASRGQSSYNSPLHF. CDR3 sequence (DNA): TGTGCCAGCAGGGGACAGAGCTCCTATAATTCACCCCTCCACTTT.

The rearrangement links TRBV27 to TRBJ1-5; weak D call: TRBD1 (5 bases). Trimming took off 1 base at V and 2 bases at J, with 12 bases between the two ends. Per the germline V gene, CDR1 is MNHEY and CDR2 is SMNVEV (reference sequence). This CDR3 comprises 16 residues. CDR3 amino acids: CASSLFGAVGNQPQHF. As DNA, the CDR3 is TGTGCCAGCAGTTTATTTGGGGCAGTGGGCAATCAGCCCCAGCATTTT.

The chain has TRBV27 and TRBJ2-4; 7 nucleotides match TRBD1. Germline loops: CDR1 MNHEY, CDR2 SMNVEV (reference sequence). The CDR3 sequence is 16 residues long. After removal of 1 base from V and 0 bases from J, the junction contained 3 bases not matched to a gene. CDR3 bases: TGTGCCAGCAGTTTATGGGGACAGCTAGCCAAAAACATTCAGTACTTC. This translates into CASSLWGQLAKNIQYF.

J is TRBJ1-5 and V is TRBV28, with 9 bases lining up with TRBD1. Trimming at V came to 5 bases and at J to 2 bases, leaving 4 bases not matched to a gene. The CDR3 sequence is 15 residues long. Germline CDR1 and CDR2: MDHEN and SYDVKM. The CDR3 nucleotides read TGTGCCAGCAGTCAGACAGGGGGTGGCAATCAGCCCCAGCATTTT. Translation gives CASSQTGGGNQPQHF.

CDR3 sequence: CASSSTGGGNSPLHF. For the CDR3, the DNA is TGTGCCAGCAGTTCGACAGGGGGCGGGAATTCACCCCTCCACTTT. The rearrangement joins TRBV28 to TRBJ1-6; TRBD1 agrees at 10 bases. The CDR3 is 15 amino acids. Trimming at V came to 4 bases and at J to 7 bases, leaving 4 bases not matched to a gene. Germline values: CDR1 MDHEN, CDR2 SYDVKM. The variable domain in full, completed from reference TRBV28 and TRBJ1-6, reads DVKVTQSSRYLVKRTGEKVFLECVQDMDHENMFWYRQDPGLGLRLIYFSYDVKMKEKGDIPEGYSVSREKKERFSLILESASTNQTSMYLCASSSTGGGNSPLHFGNGTRLTVT.

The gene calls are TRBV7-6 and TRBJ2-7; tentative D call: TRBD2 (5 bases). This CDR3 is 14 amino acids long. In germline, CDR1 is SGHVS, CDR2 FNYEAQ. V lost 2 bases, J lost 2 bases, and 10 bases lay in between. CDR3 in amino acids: CASSLQSGTYEQYF. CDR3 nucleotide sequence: TGTGCCAGCAGCTTACAGTCGGGGACCTACGAGCAGTACTTC.

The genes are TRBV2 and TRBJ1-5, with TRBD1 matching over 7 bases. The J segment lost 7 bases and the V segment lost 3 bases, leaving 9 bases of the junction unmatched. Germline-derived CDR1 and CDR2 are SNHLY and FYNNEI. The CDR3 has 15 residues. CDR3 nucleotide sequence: TGTGCCAGCAGTGAGGGGACAGTTACAGGGCAGCCCCAGCATTTT. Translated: CASSEGTVTGQPQHF.

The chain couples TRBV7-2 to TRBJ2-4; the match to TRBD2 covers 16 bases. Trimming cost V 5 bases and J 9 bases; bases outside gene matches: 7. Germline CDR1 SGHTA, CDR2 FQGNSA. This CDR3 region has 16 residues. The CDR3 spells CASSLGLAGGRGIQYF. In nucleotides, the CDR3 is TGTGCCAGCAGCCTGGGACTAGCGGGGGGGCGGGGCATTCAGTACTTC. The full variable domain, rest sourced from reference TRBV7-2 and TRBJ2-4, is GAGVSQSPSNKVTEKGKDVELRCDPISGHTALYWYRQSLGQGLEFLIYFQGNSAPDKSGLPSDRFSAERTGGSVSTLTIQRTQQEDSAVYLCASSLGLAGGRGIQYFGAGTRLSVL.

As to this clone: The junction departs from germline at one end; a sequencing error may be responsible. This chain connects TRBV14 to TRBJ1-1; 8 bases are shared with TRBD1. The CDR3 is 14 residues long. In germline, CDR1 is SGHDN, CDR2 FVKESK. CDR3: CASSLDRAGTEDFF. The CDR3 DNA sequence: TGTGCCAGCAGTCTGGACAGGGCCGGCACTGAAGATTTCTTT.

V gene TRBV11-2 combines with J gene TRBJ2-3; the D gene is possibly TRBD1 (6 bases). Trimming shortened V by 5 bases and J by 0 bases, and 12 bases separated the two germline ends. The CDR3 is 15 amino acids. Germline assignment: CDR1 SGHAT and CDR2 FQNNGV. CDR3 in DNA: TGTGCCAGCAGCACCGGGACATTAAGCACAGATACGCAGTATTTT. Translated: CASSTGTLSTDTQYF.

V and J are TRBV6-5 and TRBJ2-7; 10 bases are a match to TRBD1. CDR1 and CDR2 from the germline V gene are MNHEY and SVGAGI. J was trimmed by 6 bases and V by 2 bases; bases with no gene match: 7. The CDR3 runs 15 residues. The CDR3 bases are TGTGCCAGCAGTTACGGGACAGGGGAGGTAGGCGAGCAGTACTTC. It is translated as CASSYGTGEVGEQYF.

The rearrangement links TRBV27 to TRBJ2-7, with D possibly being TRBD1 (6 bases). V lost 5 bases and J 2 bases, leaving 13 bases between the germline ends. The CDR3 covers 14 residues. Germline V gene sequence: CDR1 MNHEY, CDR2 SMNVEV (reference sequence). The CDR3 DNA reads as TGTGCCAGCAGTCTACAGGGCTCAACCTACGAGCAGTACTTC. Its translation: CASSLQGSTYEQYF.

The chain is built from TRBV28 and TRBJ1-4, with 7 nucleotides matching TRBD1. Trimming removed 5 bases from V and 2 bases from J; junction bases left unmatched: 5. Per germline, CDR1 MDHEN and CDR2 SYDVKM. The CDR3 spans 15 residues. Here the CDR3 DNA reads TGTGCCAGCAGTAATAGGGGGCGGACTAATGAAAAACTGTTTTTT. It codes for CASSNRGRTNEKLFF.

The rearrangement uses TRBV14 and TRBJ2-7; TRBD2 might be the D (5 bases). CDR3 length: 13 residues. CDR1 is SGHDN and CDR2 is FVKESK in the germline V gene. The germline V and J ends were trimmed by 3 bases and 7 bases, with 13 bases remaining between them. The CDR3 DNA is TGTGCCAGCAGCCAGGCGGGCGCGAGGGAGCAGTACTTC. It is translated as CASSQAGAREQYF.

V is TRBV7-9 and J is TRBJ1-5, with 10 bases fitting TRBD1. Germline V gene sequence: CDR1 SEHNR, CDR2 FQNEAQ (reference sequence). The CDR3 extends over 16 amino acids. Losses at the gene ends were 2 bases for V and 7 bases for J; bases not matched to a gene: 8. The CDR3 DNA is TGTGCCAGCAGCTTATTTGGGACAGGGGAGGGACAGCCCCAGCATTTT. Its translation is CASSLFGTGEGQPQHF.

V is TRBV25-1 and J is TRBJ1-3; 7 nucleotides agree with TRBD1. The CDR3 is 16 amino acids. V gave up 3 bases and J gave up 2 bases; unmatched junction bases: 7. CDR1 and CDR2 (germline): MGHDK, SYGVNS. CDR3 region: CASSDTTGAPGNTIYF. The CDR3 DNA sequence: TGTGCCAGCAGTGACACAACAGGGGCGCCTGGAAACACCATATATTTT.

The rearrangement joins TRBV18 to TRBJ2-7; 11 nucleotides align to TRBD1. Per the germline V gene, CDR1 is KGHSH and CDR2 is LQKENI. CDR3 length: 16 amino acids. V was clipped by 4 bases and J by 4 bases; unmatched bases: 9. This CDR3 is CASSQFSGTGGYEQYF. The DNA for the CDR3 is TGTGCCAGCTCACAGTTTTCCGGGACAGGGGGGTACGAGCAGTACTTC.

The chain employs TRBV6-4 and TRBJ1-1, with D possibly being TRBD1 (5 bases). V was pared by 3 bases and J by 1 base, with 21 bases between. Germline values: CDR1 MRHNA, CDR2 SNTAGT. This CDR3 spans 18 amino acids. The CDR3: CASSDRFARDFWNTEAFF. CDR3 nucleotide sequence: TGTGCCAGCAGTGATCGGTTCGCCAGGGATTTCTGGAACACTGAAGCTTTCTTT.

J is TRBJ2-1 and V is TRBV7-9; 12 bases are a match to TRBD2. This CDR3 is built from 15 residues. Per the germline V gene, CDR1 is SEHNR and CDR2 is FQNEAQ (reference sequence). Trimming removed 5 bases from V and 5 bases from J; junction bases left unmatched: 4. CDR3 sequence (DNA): TGTGCCAGCAGCACGACTAGCGGGGGTAACAATGAGCAGTTCTTC. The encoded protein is CASSTTSGGNNEQFF.